This TCR beta chain comes out of a study of shared clonotypes between healthy human individuals. Study results and limitations: Estimated richness values were generally larger in naive subsets than in memory subsets. The study found lower generation probabilities in non-shared clonotypes than in those shared by all four donors.

Clones were sequenced by immunoSEQ multiplex PCR, and TCRdb holds only the in-frame ones, with some missing. The sample carries roughly 2.2 million clones, about 92% recorded once. V lost 3 bases to trimming and J lost 8 bases, with 8 bases between them. The CDR3 has 12 residues. Germline V gene data show CDR1 as SGHDT and CDR2 as YYEEEE. Note on this clone: Its antigen is currently unknown.

The specimen sequenced was naive CD4+ T cells from PBMCs. Noted subset: CD45RA+ positively selected. This TCR derives from a man between 18 and 29 years old in good health. Some clones in this sample may be carry-over from other donors' samples. The rearrangement links TRBV5-6 to TRBJ1-4; the D gene is possibly TRBD1 (6 bases). CDR3 nucleotide sequence: TGTGCCAGCAGCTCCAGGGGAGAAAAACTGTTTTTT. Its protein is CASSSRGEKLFF.